This T cell receptor (beta chain) was obtained from a study of Ad26.COV2.S vaccination and SARS-CoV-2 variants. Study information: Ad26.COV2.S given intramuscularly, once or twice 56 days apart.

Assay used: immunoSEQ multiplex PCR; TCRdb lists only in-frame clones, some missing. The table records hundreds of thousands of clones, roughly nine tenths of them present only once. Germline-derived CDR1 and CDR2 are GTSNPN and SVGIG (reference sequence). This CDR3 contains 13 residues. V lost 2 bases to trimming and J lost 1 base, with 8 bases between them. The sample's treatment: around 19 received Ad26.COV2.S at low or high dose, single or two shots; about 5 received placebo; per-sample allocation not given. The investigators took samples on day 63 after the first vaccine or placebo injection. What was given as vaccine was an Ad26 vector encoding Wuhan-strain SARS-CoV-2 spike.

The sequencing used peripheral blood, collected in a trial of Ad26.COV2.S vaccine versus placebo. The source of this sequence is a person between 18 and 65 years old who received the Ad26.COV2.S COVID-19 vaccine or a placebo. This rearrangement joins TRBV30 to TRBJ1-1; no reliable D call. This chain's CDR3 is CAWSFTGNTEAFF. In DNA, the CDR3 is TGTGCCTGGAGTTTCACGGGGAACACTGAAGCTTTCTTT.